Listed below are T cell receptor beta chains from one sample, sequenced in a study of blood T cell repertoires in COVID-19. Profiling relied on immunoSEQ multiplex PCR, and the TCRdb table lists in-frame clones only, not all of them. The sample holds 90,000 to 140,000 clones, roughly 85% seen once. The source material was peripheral blood. The receptor source for this set is a woman over 75 with acute or convalescent COVID-19. The CDR3 runs from the conserved cysteine through the conserved F or W. Each record gives: clone size, J gene, V gene, D gene, CDR3 protein, CDR3 DNA. The D gene is left open where the match is weak. Only part of the rows carry a size: once, few, many, or a class if the clone is expanded.

abundance: NA; j_gene: TRBJ1-6; v_gene: TRBV12-5; d_gene: NA; CDR3aa: CASGLSEVYNSPLHF; CDR3nt: TGTGCTAGTGGTTTGTCCGAGGTCTATAATTCACCCCTCCACTTT
abundance: NA; j_gene: TRBJ1-2; v_gene: TRBV29-1; d_gene: TRBD1; CDR3aa: CSVLGTDSGYTF; CDR3nt: TGCAGCGTGCTTGGGACAGACTCAGGCTACACCTTC
abundance: once; j_gene: TRBJ2-7; v_gene: TRBV4-2; d_gene: TRBD2; CDR3aa: CASSQGGLADYEQYF; CDR3nt: TGTGCCAGCAGCCAAGGGGGACTAGCGGACTACGAGCAGTACTTC
abundance: once; j_gene: TRBJ1-2; v_gene: TRBV19; d_gene: NA; CDR3aa: CASSGERGYGYTF; CDR3nt: TGTGCCAGTAGCGGGGAACGGGGCTATGGCTACACCTTC
abundance: NA; j_gene: TRBJ1-3; v_gene: TRBV21-1; d_gene: NA; CDR3aa: CASSKEGQTGNTIYF; CDR3nt: TGTGCCAGCAGCAAAGAGGGACAAACAGGAAACACCATATATTTT
abundance: NA; j_gene: TRBJ2-1; v_gene: TRBV7-2; d_gene: TRBD2; CDR3aa: CASSSFGGRNNEQFF; CDR3nt: TGTGCCAGCAGCTCTTTTGGCGGGAGGAACAATGAGCAGTTCTTC
abundance: NA; j_gene: TRBJ1-2; v_gene: TRBV5-4; d_gene: NA; CDR3aa: CASKETGPSYGYTF; CDR3nt: TGTGCCAGCAAGGAAACAGGGCCATCCTATGGCTACACCTTC
abundance: NA; j_gene: TRBJ2-4; v_gene: TRBV7-9; d_gene: TRBD1; CDR3aa: CASSLTGGKNIQYF; CDR3nt: TGTGCCAGCAGCCTGACAGGGGGCAAAAACATTCAGTACTTC
abundance: NA; j_gene: TRBJ2-3; v_gene: TRBV11-3; d_gene: TRBD1; CDR3aa: CASSFRGGDRGRDTQYF; CDR3nt: TGTGCCAGCAGCTTTCGGGGCGGGGACAGGGGAAGAGATACGCAGTATTTT
abundance: NA; j_gene: TRBJ1-2; v_gene: TRBV5-1; d_gene: TRBD1; CDR3aa: CASSMGQVDYGYTF; CDR3nt: TGCGCCAGCAGCATGGGACAGGTTGACTATGGCTACACCTTC
abundance: NA; j_gene: TRBJ2-2; v_gene: TRBV24-1; d_gene: NA; CDR3aa: CATNGGRTGELFF; CDR3nt: TGTGCCACCAATGGGGGGAGGACCGGGGAGCTGTTTTTT
abundance: NA; j_gene: TRBJ1-1; v_gene: TRBV18; d_gene: TRBD1; CDR3aa: CASSALQGDTEAFF; CDR3nt: TGTGCCAGCTCGGCCTTGCAGGGGGACACTGAAGCTTTCTTT
abundance: NA; j_gene: TRBJ2-5; v_gene: TRBV5-8; d_gene: TRBD1; CDR3aa: CASSPQGAMPQETQYF; CDR3nt: TGTGCCAGCAGCCCACAGGGGGCGATGCCCCAAGAGACCCAGTACTTC
abundance: NA; j_gene: TRBJ1-1; v_gene: TRBV25-1; d_gene: TRBD1; CDR3aa: CASSDSTGRTEAFF; CDR3nt: TGTGCCAGCAGTGACTCGACAGGGCGCACTGAAGCTTTCTTT
abundance: once; j_gene: TRBJ2-2; v_gene: TRBV19; d_gene: NA; CDR3aa: CASSMTRLNTGELFF; CDR3nt: TGTGCCAGTAGTATGACTAGACTTAACACCGGGGAGCTGTTTTTT
abundance: NA; j_gene: TRBJ2-5; v_gene: TRBV3-1/TRBV3-2; d_gene: TRBD2; CDR3aa: CASSLRTSGNRETQYF; CDR3nt: TGTGCCAGCAGCCTCCGTACTAGCGGGAATAGAGAGACCCAGTACTTC
abundance: NA; j_gene: TRBJ1-3; v_gene: TRBV21-1; d_gene: NA; CDR3aa: CASRQGASGNTIYF; CDR3nt: TGTGCCAGCAGACAGGGGGCCTCTGGAAACACCATATATTTT